These 2 T cell receptor beta chains came from one sample sequenced in a study of molecular identifiers for immune sequencing clone quantification. In TCRdb, the PCR reads were re-called with MiXCR into one record per CDR3 protein. Among around 470,000 distinct CDR3 sequences listed, roughly 23% were seen once. Material: naive CD8+ T cells from blood, with Jurkat cell RNA spiked in. This sample's subset: FACS-sorted CD8+CD4-CCR7+CD45RA+ naive T cells. The receptors come from a human donor in good health. Some libraries in this study had Jurkat cell RNA spiked in.

The gene calls are TRBV5-1 and TRBJ2-7, with 7 bases lining up with TRBD1. Germline CDR1 reads SGHRS; CDR2 reads YFSETQ. Trimming removed 3 bases from V and 5 bases from J; junction bases left unmatched: 5. This CDR3 comprises 13 residues. CDR3 residues: CASSSDRVHEQYF. The CDR3 bases are TGCGCCAGCAGCTCCGACAGGGTTCACGAGCAGTACTTC.

This clonotype was picked up a small number of times. V usage is TRBV4-3 and J usage is TRBJ1-6; tentatively, D is TRBD1 (6 bases). V lost 4 bases and J 7 bases, leaving 17 bases between the germline ends. CDR1 is LGHNA, CDR2 YSLEER, per germline. The CDR3 consists of 16 residues. Here the CDR3 reads CASSPYYGQTNSPLHF. CDR3 DNA sequence: TGCGCCAGCAGCCCCTACTACGGACAGACCAATTCACCCCTCCACTTT.